This entry lists 9 T cell receptor beta chains sequenced from one sample in a study of beta chain features in type 1 diabetes. Overall study findings and caveats: People with Type 1 diabetes carried modestly yet significantly shorter TCRB CDR3s in all four CD4+ subsets.

These TCRs' antigens remain unknown. Isolated RNA was reverse transcribed in full, so expressed TCRB transcripts were sequenced. TCRdb keeps only in-frame clones here, not all; method: immunoSEQ multiplex PCR. The sample includes over 200,000 clones, approximately 11% seen only once; the top ten take more than 0.015%. Material for sequencing was naive CD4+ T cells from blood. These receptors all stem from a young man with type 1 diabetes.

The rearrangement uses TRBV18 and TRBJ1-4; possibly TRBD1 for D (6 bases). Trimming removed 0 bases from V and 5 bases from J, with 7 bases in between. There are 14 residues in the CDR3. Germline V CDR1 and CDR2: KGHSH, LQKENI. The CDR3: CASSPPGQNEKLFF. CDR3 coding DNA: TGTGCCAGCTCACCACCGGGACAAAATGAAAAACTGTTTTTT.

The DNA of the CDR3 is TGTGCCAGCAGCTTATCGGTTCGGGTAGCGGGGCAAGAGACCCAGTACTTC. Translated: CASSLSVRVAGQETQYF. The rearrangement links TRBV7-9 to TRBJ2-5; 8 bases line up with TRBD2. CDR1 and CDR2 from the germline V gene are SEHNR and FQNEAQ (reference sequence). The CDR3 totals 17 residues. J gave up 2 bases and V 2 bases, and 10 bases lay outside the gene matches.

The chain links TRBV5-4 to TRBJ2-5; no reliable D call. The CDR3 sequence is 14 residues long. V was shortened by 0 bases and J by 1 base, with 7 bases between the two germline ends. CDR1 and CDR2 from the germline V gene are SGHNT and YYREEE (reference sequence). The CDR3 reads CASSLDPSQETQYF. In nucleotides, the CDR3 is TGTGCCAGCAGCTTGGATCCGTCCCAAGAGACCCAGTACTTC.

This clone has only a few counts. V is TRBV7-9 and J is TRBJ2-5; 8 bases are shared with TRBD2. V shed 3 bases and J 1 base; nucleotides not matched to a gene: 1. The length of the CDR3 is 14 residues. Germline V gene sequence: CDR1 SEHNR, CDR2 FQNEAQ (reference sequence). The CDR3 loop reads CASSFTSGQETQYF. CDR3 sequence (DNA): TGTGCCAGCAGCTTCACTAGCGGCCAAGAGACCCAGTACTTC.

Comments on this clone: At the DNA level, this CDR3 is encoded by other sequences in the same sample as well. The V and J genes are TRBV4-1 and TRBJ2-5; the match to TRBD1 covers 11 bases. Germline loops: CDR1 MGHRA, CDR2 YSYEKL. V was clipped by 1 base and J by 0 bases; unmatched bases: 1. The CDR3 covers 16 residues. This chain's CDR3 is CASSQGDRGYQETQYF. CDR3 in DNA: TGCGCCAGCAGCCAAGGGGACAGGGGGTACCAAGAGACCCAGTACTTC.

This clone occurred a few times. V usage is TRBV29-1 and J usage is TRBJ2-5, with a possible D match to TRBD1 (6 bases). CDR1 and CDR2 from the germline V gene are SQVTM and ANQGSEA. Trimming pared 6 bases from V and 3 bases from J, leaving 11 bases between. This CDR3 has 12 residues. For the CDR3, the DNA is TGCAGCGTCCAGGGGCCCGAAGAGACCCAGTACTTC. Protein sequence: CSVQGPEETQYF.

This chain links TRBV28 with TRBJ1-2, with D unresolved. V was cut by 7 bases and J by 4 bases, with 19 bases left in between. Germline V gives CDR1 MDHEN, CDR2 SYDVKM. The CDR3 has 15 residues. DNA for the CDR3: TGTGCCAGCACCCGCCACGGCAGCGGCCTCTATGGCTACACCTTC. This gives the protein CASTRHGSGLYGYTF.

There are a few counts of this clone. The chain has TRBV19 and TRBJ1-6; D unresolved. The V end lost 3 bases, the J end lost 16 bases, and 13 bases lay between the germline ends. Germline V gene lookup returns CDR1 LNHDA and CDR2 SQIVND (reference sequence). This CDR3 region has 12 residues. In nucleotides, the CDR3 is TGTGCCAGTAGTATCCGGGGTAGCCTTCTCCACTTT. Encoded protein: CASSIRGSLLHF. The full variable domain, its missing parts supplied by reference TRBV19 and TRBJ1-6, is DGGITQSPKYLFRKEGQNVTLSCEQNLNHDAMYWYRQDPGQGLRLIYYSQIVNDFQKGDIAEGYSVSREKKESFPLTVTSAQKNPTAFYLCASSIRGSLLHFGNGTRLTVT.

This chain links TRBV13 with TRBJ1-6, with 7 bases fitting TRBD1. Germline lookup yields CDR1 PRHDT and CDR2 FYEKMQ (reference sequence). The trim removed 1 base at V and 6 bases at J, leaving 0 bases unmatched. The CDR3 length is 14 residues. This chain's CDR3 is CASSLAGGNSPLHF. CDR3 DNA: TGTGCCAGCAGCTTAGCAGGGGGTAATTCACCCCTCCACTTT.